The sequence of this T cell receptor (beta chain) was determined in a study of T cells in Graves' hyperthyroidism and ophthalmopathy. This clonotype was seen more than once but under ten times. Its antigen is currently unknown. Notes on the study in general: Researchers found most expanded thyroid clonotypes above 0.001 in blood as well.

Regions amplified from RNA transcripts were the TCR beta CDR3 regions. HTBI primers were the set used in a first-round RT-PCR of the TCR CDR3. One entry per CDR3 protein, called by TCRdb with MiXCR from the multiplex PCR reads. This sample has roughly 500,000 distinct CDR3 sequences, with about 15% found just once. There are 17 residues in the CDR3. Germline V gives CDR1 SGHRS, CDR2 YFSETQ. The V segment lost 0 bases and the J segment 3 bases; nucleotides outside the gene matches: 8. This receptor was taken from a woman aged 25 to 45 with Graves' hyperthyroidism that later progressed to Graves' ophthalmopathy. The specimen sequenced was blood. This sequence joins TRBV5-1 and TRBJ2-3, with TRBD2 matching over 9 bases. The CDR3: CASSLAVSGRLTDTQYF. CDR3 coding DNA: TGCGCCAGCAGCTTGGCCGTAAGCGGGAGGTTGACAGATACGCAGTATTTT.